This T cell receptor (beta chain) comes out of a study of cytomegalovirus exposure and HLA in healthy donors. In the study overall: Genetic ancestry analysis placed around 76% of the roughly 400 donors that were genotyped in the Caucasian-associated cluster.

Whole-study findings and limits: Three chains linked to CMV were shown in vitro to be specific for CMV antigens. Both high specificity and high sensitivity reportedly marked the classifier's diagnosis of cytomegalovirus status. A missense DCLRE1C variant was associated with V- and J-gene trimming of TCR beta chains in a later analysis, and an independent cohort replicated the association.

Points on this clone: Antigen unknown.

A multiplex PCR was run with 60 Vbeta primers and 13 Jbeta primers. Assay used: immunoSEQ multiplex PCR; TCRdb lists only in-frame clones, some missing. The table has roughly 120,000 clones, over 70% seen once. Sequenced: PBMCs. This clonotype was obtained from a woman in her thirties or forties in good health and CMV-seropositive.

DNA for the CDR3: TGTGCCAGCAGTTACTCCGGCAGCGGGAACACTGAAGCTTTCTTT. It yields the protein CASSYSGSGNTEAFF. The V gene is TRBV6-5, the J gene TRBJ1-1; D unresolved. The germline V gene encodes CDR1 MNHEY and CDR2 SVGAGI. V lost 0 bases and J 1 base, leaving 9 bases between the germline ends. The CDR3 sequence is 15 residues long.